Sequencing of this T cell receptor (beta chain) was carried out in a study of blood T cell repertoires in COVID-19. Germline loops: CDR1 SEHNR, CDR2 FQNEAQ (reference sequence). V shed 4 bases and J 2 bases; nucleotides not matched to a gene: 13. CDR3 size: 19 residues. Recruits, aged about 18 to 95 years, lived in around 24 US areas. The method was immunoSEQ multiplex PCR; TCRdb's version includes in-frame clones alone and lacks a portion of them. This repertoire shows more than 250,000 clones, around 90% found once; its top ten account for less than 2%. The chain employs TRBV7-9 and TRBJ2-3; 12 bases match TRBD2. The receptor comes from a woman under 30 with acute COVID-19. The specimen sequenced was PBMCs or T cells enriched from blood (not recorded which). The CDR3 here is CASSSPRRLAGDLTDTQYF. Written as DNA, the CDR3 is TGTGCCAGCAGCTCACCCCGAAGACTAGCGGGAGATCTCACAGATACGCAGTATTTT.